This entry lists 27 T cell receptor beta chains sequenced from one sample in a study of cytomegalovirus exposure and HLA in healthy donors. Vbeta (60) and Jbeta (13) primers were used in the PCR. The protocol was immunoSEQ multiplex PCR, while the TCRdb copy is restricted to in-frame clones and leaves out a portion. The table lists around 150,000 clones, about 75% of them singletons. The sample was PBMCs. The receptors come from a male donor in good health and CMV-seronegative.

DNA for the CDR3: TGCGCCAGCAGCTCGGTTACAGGGTCAGATACGCAGTATTTT. This translates into CASSSVTGSDTQYF. V is TRBV5-1 and J is TRBJ2-3; a weak D match, TRBD1 (6 bases). The CDR3 is made up of 14 amino acids. V lost 3 bases to trimming and J lost 4 bases, with 12 bases between them. Germline V gene data show CDR1 as SGHRS and CDR2 as YFSETQ.

V is TRBV5-1 and J is TRBJ2-3; D unclear. The CDR3 spans 12 residues. CDR1 and CDR2 from the germline V gene are SGHRS and YFSETQ. V was trimmed by 5 bases and J by 3 bases, leaving 7 bases between them. CDR3 sequence reads: CASSSTTDTQYF. The CDR3, as DNA: TGCGCCAGCAGTTCCACAACAGATACGCAGTATTTT.

With respect to this clone: The same CDR3 can be traced to other DNA sequences in this sample. This chain joins TRBV30 and TRBJ1-5; D perhaps matches TRBD1 (6 bases). V lost 2 bases, J lost 2 bases, and 7 bases lay in between. The CDR3 sequence is 13 residues long. The germline V gene has CDR1 GTSNPN and CDR2 SVGIG (reference sequence). CDR3 DNA: TGTGCCTGGAGTAGACAGGGCAATCAGCCCCAGCATTTT. Translating gives CAWSRQGNQPQHF.

CDR3 DNA: TGTGCCAGCAGCCAACAGGGGGCCGATTCACCCCTCCACTTT. Translation: CASSQQGADSPLHF. J is TRBJ1-6 and V is TRBV4-2; the match to TRBD1 covers 8 bases. Germline CDR1 is LGHNA and CDR2 is YNFKEQ. The J segment lost 8 bases and the V segment lost 2 bases, leaving 2 bases of the junction unmatched. The CDR3 is made up of 14 amino acids.

The CDR3 here is CASSLGSGGYEQYF. DNA for the CDR3: TGCGCCAGCAGCTTGGGTAGCGGGGGCTACGAGCAGTACTTC. The gene calls are TRBV5-1 and TRBJ2-7; 9 bases fit TRBD2. The CDR3 spans 14 residues. Germline V CDR1 and CDR2: SGHRS, YFSETQ. V was pared by 0 bases and J by 3 bases, with 1 base of the junction left unmatched.

The V and J genes are TRBV7-5 and TRBJ1-3; TRBD1, the D gene given by the table, was not confirmed from the DNA. TRBV7-5 is a pseudogene. The length of the CDR3 is 16 residues. The CDR3 nucleotides are TGTGCCAGAAGCTTAGAACAGCCTTCCTCTGGAAACACCATATATTTT. It specifies CARSLEQPSSGNTIYF.

V gene TRBV6-6 combines with J gene TRBJ2-2; the D is unclear. Looked up from germline, CDR1 is MNHNY and CDR2 is SVGAGI (reference sequence). Trimming removed 6 bases from V and 1 base from J, with 12 bases in between. CDR3 length: 15 amino acids. DNA of the CDR3: TGTGCCAGCAGCTCAGGCCAAGGGAACACCGGGGAGCTGTTTTTT. It codes for CASSSGQGNTGELFF.

The gene calls are TRBV10-3 and TRBJ1-5; D unclear. This CDR3 has 12 amino acids. The germline V and J ends were trimmed by 5 bases and 7 bases, with 9 bases remaining between them. Germline V CDR1 and CDR2: ENHRY, SYGVKD. The CDR3 DNA reads as TGTGCCATCAGTTCAGAACAGCAGCCCCAGCATTTT. Translation: CAISSEQQPQHF.

The rearrangement uses TRBV6-5 and TRBJ2-7; a weak D match, TRBD2 (5 bases). CDR1 MNHEY and CDR2 SVGAGI come from the germline V gene. This CDR3 region has 13 residues. V lost 4 bases and J 5 bases, leaving 12 bases between the germline ends. Here the CDR3 reads CASSSERRNEQYF. Here the CDR3 DNA reads TGTGCCAGCAGTTCAGAAAGGAGGAACGAGCAGTACTTC.

The J gene is TRBJ2-3, the V gene TRBV4-1, with 16 bases lining up with TRBD2. V was clipped by 5 bases and J by 4 bases; unmatched bases: 18. This CDR3 spans 21 amino acids. From germline, CDR1 is MGHRA and CDR2 YSYEKL. Written as DNA, the CDR3 is TGCGCCAGCAGCAACCCGGGACTAGCGGGGGGGCGTGGGGCCAAGGCAGATACGCAGTATTTT. Translated, it gives CASSNPGLAGGRGAKADTQYF.

This chain connects TRBV5-1 to TRBJ2-3; 8 nucleotides align to TRBD2. There are 15 residues in the CDR3. Germline lookup yields CDR1 SGHRS and CDR2 YFSETQ. Unmatched junction bases numbered 6, after V lost 6 bases and J lost 0 bases. The DNA of the CDR3 is TGCGCCAGCAAACTAGCGGTAATGAGCACAGATACGCAGTATTTT. Encoded protein: CASKLAVMSTDTQYF.

This chain connects TRBV28 to TRBJ2-7; TRBD1 agrees at 7 bases. The CDR3 is 14 amino acids. Germline loops: CDR1 MDHEN, CDR2 SYDVKM. The V gene end was trimmed by 4 bases and the J gene end by 3 bases; junction bases not matched to a gene: 6. The CDR3 reads CASSSTGTDYEQYF. CDR3 nucleotide sequence: TGTGCCAGCAGTTCCACCGGGACAGACTACGAGCAGTACTTC.

The gene calls are TRBV19 and TRBJ2-6, with TRBD1 identical over 8 bases. Germline CDR1 is LNHDA and CDR2 is SQIVND (reference sequence). The CDR3 runs to 18 residues. J gave up 0 bases and V 7 bases, and 11 bases lay outside the gene matches. The CDR3 nucleotides are TGTGCCAGTACCCCCGGACAGGGTCGATACTCTGGGGCCAACGTCCTGACTTTC. Its translation is CASTPGQGRYSGANVLTF. Drawing the rest from reference TRBV19 and TRBJ2-6, the complete variable domain is DGGITQSPKYLFRKEGQNVTLSCEQNLNHDAMYWYRQDPGQGLRLIYYSQIVNDFQKGDIAEGYSVSREKKESFPLTVTSAQKNPTAFYLCASTPGQGRYSGANVLTFGAGSRLTVL.

V is TRBV7-2 and J is TRBJ2-5; D is unclear. CDR1 and CDR2 (germline): SGHTA, FQGNSA. The CDR3 totals 14 residues. V lost 0 bases and J 3 bases, leaving 8 bases between the germline ends. In DNA form, the CDR3 reads TGTGCCAGCAGCTTAGCGTATTCGGAAGAGACCCAGTACTTC. Protein product: CASSLAYSEETQYF.

This clone was seen just once. In DNA form, the CDR3 reads TGTGCCAGCAGTCTTGTCGCAGGGGGAGGCTACACCTTC. Its protein is CASSLVAGGGYTF. The chain recombines TRBV6-5 with TRBJ1-2; 7 bases are shared with TRBD1. The CDR3 has 13 residues. Germline trimming cut 5 bases from V and 8 bases from J; bases unmatched to any gene: 8. Germline V CDR1 and CDR2: MNHEY, SVGAGI.

This clone has only a few counts. CDR3 residues: CAMTGPANYGYTF. In DNA, the CDR3 is TGTGCCATGACAGGCCCGGCTAACTATGGCTACACCTTC. The chain uses TRBV2 and TRBJ1-2; possibly TRBD1 for D (6 bases). The V gene's germline CDR1 is SNHLY and CDR2 FYNNEI. The CDR3 contains 13 residues. With 10 bases removed from V and 0 bases from J, the gap between germline ends came to 12 bases.

The genes are TRBV9 and TRBJ2-5; D is perhaps TRBD2 (7 bases). This CDR3 contains 16 residues. Looked up from germline, CDR1 is SGDLS and CDR2 is YYNGEE. V shed 3 bases and J shed 3 bases, with 18 bases lying between them. CDR3 loop: CASSATAGAGEETQYF. The CDR3 DNA reads TGTGCCAGCAGCGCTACGGCGGGGGCGGGGGAAGAGACCCAGTACTTC.

This chain joins TRBV6-6 and TRBJ1-1; 8 positions match TRBD1. There are 12 residues in the CDR3. V dropped 10 bases and J dropped 6; count of bases not matched to a gene: 7. Germline V CDR1 and CDR2: MNHNY, SVGAGI (reference sequence). The CDR3 region is CATRGPLSEAFF. CDR3 nucleotide sequence: TGTGCCACCAGGGGGCCGTTATCTGAAGCTTTCTTT.

This clone was picked up a small number of times. The chain carries TRBV6-6 and TRBJ1-5; D remains ambiguous. Germline CDR1 and CDR2: MNHNY and SVGAGI (reference sequence). The CDR3 spans 12 residues. The ends were cut back, 5 bases at V and 6 bases at J, with 8 bases in the middle. As DNA, the CDR3 is TGTGCCAGCAGTCGAGAGGGTCAGCCCCAGCATTTT. This translates into CASSREGQPQHF.

This clone was counted a few times. The rearrangement uses TRBV7-2 and TRBJ2-2, with D possibly matching TRBD1 (5 bases). V dropped 2 bases and J dropped 1 base, with 8 bases sitting between them. Germline CDR1 reads SGHTA; CDR2 reads FQGNSA. The CDR3 is made up of 15 amino acids. CDR3 bases: TGTGCCAGCAGCTTACGGCAGGGGAACACCGGGGAGCTGTTTTTT. It translates to CASSLRQGNTGELFF.

The CDR3 is CASSIIAGTGELFF. The CDR3 DNA follows: TGTGCCAGTAGTATAATAGCGGGAACCGGGGAGCTGTTTTTT. This chain uses TRBV19 with TRBJ2-2; TRBD2 aligns across 8 bases. V trimming: 2 bases; J trimming: 5 bases; junction bases outside the gene matches: 1. The CDR3 is 14 amino acids. Germline values: CDR1 LNHDA, CDR2 SQIVND (reference sequence).

V is TRBV7-3 and J is TRBJ1-1; D might be TRBD1 (5 bases). Germline CDR1 is SGHTA and CDR2 is FQGTGA. Trimming shortened V by 5 bases and J by 4 bases, and 14 bases separated the two germline ends. The length of the CDR3 is 14 residues. The DNA of the CDR3 is TGTGCCAGCAGCCAAGGAGGGAGGGGCACTGAAGCTTTCTTT. Translation gives CASSQGGRGTEAFF.

V gene TRBV4-1 combines with J gene TRBJ1-2, with D perhaps matching TRBD1 (6 bases). V was clipped by 1 base and J by 4 bases, with 13 bases between them. From germline, CDR1 is MGHRA and CDR2 YSYEKL. The CDR3 length is 15 residues. The CDR3 DNA is TGCGCCAGCAGCCAAGGTGGGGGCAACGGCTATGGCTACACCTTC. Amino acid sequence: CASSQGGGNGYGYTF.

The chain carries TRBV5-6 and TRBJ2-2; D not certain. The CDR3 is made up of 13 amino acids. Trimming pared 2 bases from V and 6 bases from J, leaving 8 bases between. Per the germline V gene, CDR1 is SGHDT and CDR2 is YYEEEE. CDR3: CASSFNFPGELFF. The CDR3, as DNA: TGTGCCAGCAGCTTTAATTTCCCCGGGGAGCTGTTTTTT.

The chain couples TRBV5-6 to TRBJ2-7, with D unclear. V was clipped by 1 base and J by 2 bases, with 10 bases between them. This CDR3 is 14 amino acids long. Per the germline V gene, CDR1 is SGHDT and CDR2 is YYEEEE. CDR3: CASSLTPATYEQYF. The CDR3 DNA reads as TGTGCCAGCAGCTTGACTCCTGCAACCTACGAGCAGTACTTC.

The rearrangement uses TRBV28 and TRBJ2-2; D is unresolved. This CDR3 is 12 amino acids long. Trimming pared 6 bases from V and 4 bases from J, leaving 6 bases between. The V gene's germline CDR1 is MDHEN and CDR2 SYDVKM. CDR3 in amino acids: CASSRFTGELFF. The CDR3 DNA follows: TGTGCCAGCAGCCGGTTCACCGGGGAGCTGTTTTTT.

The chain carries TRBV7-9 and TRBJ2-2; a weak D match, TRBD1 (5 bases). This CDR3 region has 15 residues. Germline lookup yields CDR1 SEHNR and CDR2 FQNEAQ (reference sequence). The ends were cut back, 3 bases at V and 0 bases at J, with 8 bases in the middle. CDR3 sequence: CASSFPGPNTGELFF. CDR3 DNA: TGTGCCAGCAGCTTTCCAGGGCCGAACACCGGGGAGCTGTTTTTT.